This T cell receptor (beta chain) is drawn from a study of shared clonotypes between healthy human individuals (dated by TCRdb to 2018 to 2020). With regard to the full study: The cohort included a few men and a couple of women between 18 and 49 years of age. For each donor, CD4 naive and CD4 memory were each given three plates, CD8 naive was given two plates, and CD8 memory was given one plate. The study deeply sequenced blood TCR repertoires of about five healthy adults to estimate repertoire size and the extent of clonotype sharing between individuals. To increase sequencing depth and limit assay-specific biases, TCR repertoire library preparation and sequencing were carried out by different laboratories using diverse techniques. Leukapheresis yielded between about 0.85 and 10 billion PBMCs per donor. Study-wide conclusions, independent of this receptor: Pairwise subsampling led to the expectation that sequencing depth would affect the degree of clonotype sharing among donors. When a handful of donors were compared, the shared fraction of clonotypes was around 4.6% for naive CD4, 3.5% for naive CD8, 2% to 2.5% for memory CD4, and 0.4% for memory CD8. Even with the large sequencing depth, rarefaction of the sorted-subset datasets indicated that sequencing was incomplete. Compared with non-shared clonotypes, the clonotypes found in all four sorted-subset donors had higher generation probabilities. Only blood was sampled, and tissue TCR repertoires likely differ from those in blood. Larger estimated clonotype richness was generally found for naive subsets than for memory subsets. Because the study included only a small number of donors, the genetic and exposure-history diversity represented was limited.

From its cysteine to its phenylalanine, the CDR3 spans 13 amino acids. Only the CDR3 region is kept as DNA, spanning 39 bases read in frame from base 1. V is cut by 4 bases and J by 4 bases, and the space between the germline ends is 7 bases. Per the germline V gene (reference sequence), SEHNR is the CDR1 and FQNEAQ is the CDR2. CD8 naive samples were obtained by positive selection for CCR7 among CD45RO-negative cells, yielding a CD45RA+CCR7+ population from which TemRA cells were excluded. The donors were healthy, HIV-negative adults who had no recently reported acute infections or vaccinations. Only Caucasian adults living in Nashville, Tennessee, USA were represented among the donors. Blood was collected by leukapheresis, and PBMCs were isolated by Ficoll-Histopaque density gradient centrifugation and then cryopreserved in liquid nitrogen vapor phase. Analytical flow cytometry was used to check the purity and quantity of each magnetically sorted T cell population. Each sorted fraction had its genomic DNA isolated and then quantified by UV absorbance on a Nanodrop 2000c.

Using the deep immunoSEQ assay, TCR CDR3 regions were amplified from genomic DNA by multiplex PCR. Extracted genomic DNA from each cell subset was distributed evenly across all wells of several immunoSEQ 96-well plates, and each plate was treated as a replicate. For sorted subsets, approximately 210 ng genomic DNA, equal to 30,000 to 35,000 T cell genomes, was loaded into each replicate PCR. Purified libraries were quantified with a Qubit 3.0 fluorometer, sized on a Bioanalyzer 2100, and re-quantified with the KAPA Library Quantification kit. A separate single-read 150-cycle Illumina NextSeq 550 flow cell was used to sequence each immunoSEQ 96-well plate. The original methods were these. The immunoSEQ output contained only junctional sequences without quality scores, so filtering could not match that applied to full-length reads. Sequences were annotated with PyIR, a Python wrapper for IgBLAST v1.9, using IMGT germline references to assign V/J genes and CDR3. Reads with weak V/J assignments (E-value above 1e-6), missing CDR3, stop codons, out-of-frame junctions, or ambiguous translated residues were removed. V3J clonotypes were defined by identical inferred V gene, J gene, and CDR3 amino acid sequence. To compute the percentage overlap between repertoires, the number of shared unique clonotypes was divided by the size of the smaller repertoire. RTK rarefaction, the Chao1 estimator, and Recon v2.1 estimates of unobserved clonotypes were used to assess repertoire richness. OLGA was used to compute generation probabilities for all TCRbeta clonotypes that the gDNA method yielded from a few donors. As stored in TCRdb, this immuneACCESS dataset retains in-frame rearrangements with V and J assigned. A fraction of the clones does not appear; measured against another copy, unresolved V genes explain less than half of the discrepancy, and the remainder lacks a known reason. For V, J and clone size, that table is used; D and trimming come from the DNA. This sample gives 1.5 million to 2.5 million clones in total; less than 95% of them show up just once. The ten largest clonotypes hold roughly 1.2% of the sample.

For this clone: This clone's antigen is unknown. Base qualities are missing; no much larger clone stands one base away.

The rearrangement joined TRBV7-9 to TRBJ1-4, with the D gene call left open. What was sequenced was naive CD8+ T cells sorted from blood. The intended sense of this specimen's cell subset or site label: CD45RA+CCR7+. The TCR sequence derives from a man aged 18 to 29 in good health. The nucleotides read TGTGCCAGCAGCTCAGGCCTTAATGAAAAACTGTTTTTT. Its protein product is CASSSGLNEKLFF.